The rows below give T cell receptor beta chains drawn from one sample of a study of sequential checkpoint blockade in melanoma. Clones were read by immunoSEQ multiplex PCR, and TCRdb kept only the in-frame ones, dropping some. The sample carries around 18,000 clones, about 66% recorded once. Sequences were derived from CD8+ T cells sorted from blood (inferred from file names), sampled from a patient given nivolumab and ipilimumab in sequence. The receptors were gathered from a human donor with melanoma. The CDR3 runs from the conserved cysteine through the conserved F or W. The D gene is left open where the match is weak. Expanded clones get a size class; other rows say once, few or many, or leave the size out.

CASSETSGTNTGELFF	TGCGCCAGCAGTGAGACTAGCGGGACGAACACCGGGGAGCTGTTTTTT	TRBJ2-2	NA	TRBD2	TRBV10-1
CATSMSRDRGFNEQYF	TGTGCCACCAGCATGTCCCGGGACAGGGGATTCAACGAGCAGTACTTC	TRBJ2-7	NA	TRBD1	TRBV15
CASSHLRDRGNTEAFF	TGTGCCAGCAGCCACCTCCGGGACAGGGGAAACACTGAAGCTTTCTTT	TRBJ1-1	NA	TRBD1	TRBV7-6
CASSELSFPGPSEGEQYF	TGTGCCAGCAGTGAATTAAGTTTTCCGGGTCCCTCCGAGGGCGAGCAGTACTTC	TRBJ2-7	few	NA	TRBV6-1
CASSYGTGQKNEQFF	TGTGCCAGCAGTTACGGGACAGGGCAAAAGAATGAGCAGTTCTTC	TRBJ2-1	few	TRBD1	TRBV6-5
CASSESTYTDTQYF	TGTGCCAGCAGCGAGTCGACTTACACAGATACGCAGTATTTT	TRBJ2-3	few	NA	TRBV9
CASSLREVAYGYTF	TGTGCCAGCAGCCTGCGGGAGGTAGCCTATGGCTACACCTTC	TRBJ1-2	NA	NA	TRBV5-5
CASGGIYEQYF	TGTGCGAGCGGGGGGATCTACGAGCAGTACTTC	TRBJ2-7	NA	TRBD2	TRBV6-1
CASSRGSRGKNGYTF	TGTGCCAGTAGCAGGGGTTCGCGAGGGAAAAATGGCTACACCTTC	TRBJ1-2	NA	NA	TRBV19
CASSFQGRDETQYF	TGTGCCAGCAGCTTTCAGGGGCGCGATGAGACCCAGTACTTC	TRBJ2-5	NA	NA	TRBV7-2
CASSLGAVGQFF	TGTGCCAGCAGCTTAGGGGCTGTCGGGCAGTTCTTC	TRBJ2-1	few	NA	TRBV11-2
CASNRDRTSSYEQYF	TGTGCCAGCAACCGGGACAGGACTAGCTCCTACGAGCAGTACTTC	TRBJ2-7	NA	NA	TRBV7-9
CASSLGDRSLSSYEQYF	TGTGCCAGCAGCTTAGGAGACAGATCTTTGAGCTCCTACGAGCAGTACTTC	TRBJ2-7	once	NA	TRBV11-1
CASSLARDRVPYEQYF	TGTGCCAGCAGCTTAGCCCGGGACAGGGTGCCCTACGAGCAGTACTTC	TRBJ2-7	NA	TRBD1	TRBV7-2
CASSLFVSYEQYF	TGTGCCAGCAGCTTATTTGTATCCTACGAGCAGTACTTC	TRBJ2-7	NA	NA	TRBV7-9
CASSQKRRRPGNTIYF	TGTGCCAGCAGCCAAAAGAGGAGAAGGCCTGGAAACACCATATATTTT	TRBJ1-3	many	NA	TRBV7-9
CASSLADLFLDRDTQYF	TGTGCCAGCAGCTTAGCCGACCTCTTCCTAGATCGTGATACGCAGTATTTT	TRBJ2-3	NA	NA	TRBV7-6
CASSSGGFVGYNEQFF	TGTGCCAGCAGCTCTGGGGGCTTTGTGGGTTACAATGAGCAGTTCTTC	TRBJ2-1	once	NA	TRBV7-8
CASLGTGGLWRGYTF	TGTGCCAGCCTCGGGACAGGGGGATTGTGGAGAGGCTACACCTTC	TRBJ1-2	once	TRBD1	TRBV25-1
CASSLVGAAVAKNIQYF	TGTGCCAGCAGCTTAGTAGGGGCCGCCGTAGCCAAAAACATTCAGTACTTC	TRBJ2-4	few	NA	TRBV11-3
CASSRGAGLAEKLFF	TGTGCCAGTTCGCGAGGCGCAGGGCTTGCTGAAAAACTGTTTTTT	TRBJ1-4	few	NA	TRBV19
CASSAGLGGEETQYF	TGTGCCAGCAGCGCAGGACTAGGGGGGGAAGAGACCCAGTACTTC	TRBJ2-5	few	NA	TRBV5-4
CASSWGGARIGPLDTDTQYF	TGCGCCAGCAGCTGGGGGGGGGCAAGGATAGGGCCCCTGGACACAGATACGCAGTATTTT	TRBJ2-3	NA	NA	TRBV5-1
CASSSTGMGTQYF	TGTGCCAGCAGCTCGACAGGGATGGGGACCCAGTACTTC	TRBJ2-5	few	TRBD1	TRBV13
CASSVTGVFYNEQFF	TGTGCCAGCAGCGTGACAGGGGTTTTTTACAATGAGCAGTTCTTC	TRBJ2-1	NA	TRBD1	TRBV9
CASSGSASGELFF	TGTGCCAGTAGTGGGTCAGCGAGCGGGGAGCTGTTTTTT	TRBJ2-2	NA	NA	TRBV19
CASSPTGGGGNTIYF	TGTGCCAGCTCCCCCACAGGGGGAGGTGGAAACACCATATATTTT	TRBJ1-3	few	TRBD1	TRBV27
CASGTGYSGNTIYF	TGTGCTAGTGGCACAGGATACTCTGGAAACACCATATATTTT	TRBJ1-3	NA	NA	TRBV12-5
CASSLSLAGVGEQFF	TGCGCCAGCAGCTTGTCCCTAGCGGGAGTCGGTGAGCAGTTCTTC	TRBJ2-1	NA	TRBD2	TRBV5-1
CASSRGQGRNGYTF	TGTGCCAGCAGCCGAGGACAGGGGAGAAATGGCTACACCTTC	TRBJ1-2	NA	TRBD1	TRBV9
CASSGPGQGAYEQYF	TGTGCCAGCAGCGGACCGGGACAGGGGGCCTACGAGCAGTACTTC	TRBJ2-7	NA	TRBD1	TRBV9
CASSLKTSGPTYEQYF	TGTGCCAGCAGCTTAAAGACTAGCGGGCCAACCTACGAGCAGTACTTC	TRBJ2-7	NA	TRBD2	TRBV7-9
CASSLRASGRDEQFF	TGTGCCAGCAGTCTTCGGGCTAGCGGGAGAGACGAGCAGTTCTTC	TRBJ2-1	NA	TRBD2	TRBV6-6
CASSPGQGRTEAFF	TGCGCCAGCAGCCCTGGACAGGGGAGGACTGAAGCTTTCTTT	TRBJ1-1	once	TRBD1	TRBV10-2
CASSYRTGSTDTQYF	TGTGCCAGCAGTTACCGGACTGGCTCCACAGATACGCAGTATTTT	TRBJ2-3	once	NA	TRBV6-5
CASSFRSIGGEQFF	TGTGCCAGCAGCTTTCGCTCCATCGGAGGTGAGCAGTTCTTC	TRBJ2-1	NA	NA	TRBV7-2